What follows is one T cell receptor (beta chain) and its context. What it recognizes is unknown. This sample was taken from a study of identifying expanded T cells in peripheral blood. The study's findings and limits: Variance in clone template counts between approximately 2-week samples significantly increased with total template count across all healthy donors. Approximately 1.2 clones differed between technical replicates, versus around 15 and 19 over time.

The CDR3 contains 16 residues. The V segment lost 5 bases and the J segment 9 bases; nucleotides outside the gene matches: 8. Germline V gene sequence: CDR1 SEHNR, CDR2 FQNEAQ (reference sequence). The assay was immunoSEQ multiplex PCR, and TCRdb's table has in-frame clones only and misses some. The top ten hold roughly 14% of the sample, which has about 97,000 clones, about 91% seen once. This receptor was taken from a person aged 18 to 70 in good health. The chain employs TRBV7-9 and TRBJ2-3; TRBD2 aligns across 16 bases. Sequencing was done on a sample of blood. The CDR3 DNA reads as TGTGCCAGCAGCCTCGGGACTAGCGGGAGGGAGCGGACGCAGTATTTT. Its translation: CASSLGTSGRERTQYF.